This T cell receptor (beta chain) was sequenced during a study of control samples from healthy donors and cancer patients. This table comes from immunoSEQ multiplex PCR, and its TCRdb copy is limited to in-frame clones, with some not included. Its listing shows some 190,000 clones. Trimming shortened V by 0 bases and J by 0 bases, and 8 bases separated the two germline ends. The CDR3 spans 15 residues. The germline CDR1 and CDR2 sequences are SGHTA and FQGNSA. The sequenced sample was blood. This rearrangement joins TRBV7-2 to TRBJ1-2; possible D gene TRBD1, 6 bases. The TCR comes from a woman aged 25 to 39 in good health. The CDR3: CASSLAWTANYGYTF. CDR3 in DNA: TGTGCCAGCAGCTTAGCGTGGACAGCTAACTATGGCTACACCTTC.